This T cell receptor beta chain was observed in a study of cytomegalovirus exposure and HLA in healthy donors. Whole-study findings and limits: Highly shared variants forming one cluster were likely a sequencing artifact.

This clone has a single count. Its antigen is still unknown. The ends lost 3 bases at V and 4 bases at J; junction bases unmatched: 5. CDR1 and CDR2 from the germline V gene are MDHEN and SYDVKM. This CDR3 spans 14 amino acids. Amplification used 60 Vbeta primers and 13 Jbeta primers. The method was immunoSEQ multiplex PCR; TCRdb's version includes in-frame clones alone and lacks a portion of them. The repertoire holds 210,000 or so clones, with approximately 79% as singletons. The sample consisted of PBMCs. The clonotype originates from a girl aged 2-10 years in good health and CMV-seronegative. The chain couples TRBV28 to TRBJ1-2; 7 bases agree with TRBD1. This CDR3 is CASSFQGQPYGYTF. In DNA form, the CDR3 reads TGTGCCAGCAGTTTCCAGGGACAGCCCTATGGCTACACCTTC.